The sequence of this T cell receptor (beta chain) was determined in a study of shared clonotypes between healthy human individuals. Study-level background: The donors, a couple of women and a few men, were aged 18 to 49.

The CDR3 is made up of 14 amino acids. Per germline, CDR1 LNHDA and CDR2 SQIVND (reference sequence). Only in-frame clones appear in the TCRdb table, and some are missing; sequencing was by immunoSEQ multiplex PCR. The table records roughly 500,000 clones, approximately 94% of them present only once. This sequence originates from a woman in her thirties in good health. V and J are TRBV19 and TRBJ2-5, with TRBD2 as a possible D gene (6 bases). The assigned J gene may be wrong: the sequence end matches TRBJ2-7 better. Sequencing was carried out using naive CD4+ T cells sorted from blood. Noted subset: CD45RA+ positively selected. The CDR3 sequence is CASSSPGLFYEQYF. Written as DNA, the CDR3 is TGTGCCAGTAGTAGCCCGGGACTCTTTTACGAGCAGTACTTC.